This T cell receptor (beta chain) was recovered during a study of cytomegalovirus exposure and HLA in healthy donors. Healthy people donating bone marrow made up the donors. This clone was observed once. As yet, its antigen is unknown. At the DNA level, this CDR3 is encoded by other sequences in the same sample as well. Trimming stripped 4 bases from V and 2 bases from J, with 9 bases between. CDR3 length equals 13 residues. Germline CDR1 reads MNHNY; CDR2 reads SVGAGI (reference sequence). The PCR had 60 Vbeta and 13 Jbeta primers. The protocol was immunoSEQ multiplex PCR, while the TCRdb copy is restricted to in-frame clones and leaves out a portion. The repertoire consists of 150,000 to 200,000 clones, with 77% occurring once and the leading ten covering less than 4.5%. Overall study results and limits: Exclusion applied to some V segments, including TRBV6-2 and TRBV6-3, as they were indistinguishable. As immune exposure information, only CMV serostatus was available.

The chain has TRBV6-6 and TRBJ2-7; possible D gene TRBD2, 6 bases. This sequence originates from a woman aged 60 to 75 in good health and CMV-seropositive. The specimen was PBMCs. CDR3 protein: CASSSVAAYEQYF. In nucleotides, the CDR3 is TGTGCCAGCAGTTCCGTAGCGGCCTACGAGCAGTACTTC.